This TCR beta chain was sequenced in a study of OX40 agonist ivuxolimab in advanced cancers. Findings of the study overall: On average, CD8+ T cells showed a greater number of expanded clones than CD4+.

There are 17 residues in the CDR3. V was pared by 1 base and J by 4 bases, with 12 bases of the junction left unmatched. Per the germline V gene, CDR1 is SGHTA and CDR2 is FQGNSA. Measured with immunoSEQ multiplex PCR; TCRdb has only the in-frame clones, and not every one. The sample lists approximately 91,000 clones; roughly 87% were seen once. Remarks on this clone: Its antigen is unidentified.

The sequenced sample was CD4+ or CD8+ T cells sorted from blood, obtained in a trial of the OX40 agonist ivuxolimab. The chain combines TRBV7-2 with TRBJ2-5, with TRBD1 matching 7 bases. The origin of this receptor is an adult with an advanced solid tumor such as melanoma, head and neck, liver or kidney cancer. CDR3 coding DNA: TGTGCCAGCAGCTTAGAACGCAGGGGGATCAGCGGAGAGACCCAGTACTTC. It codes for CASSLERRGISGETQYF.